A single sample gave rise to the 22 T cell receptor beta chains below, sequenced in a study of T cell clones after liver transplantation. Libraries were prepared by immunoSEQ multiplex PCR; TCRdb keeps only in-frame clonotypes and omits some of them. The table includes 20,000 to 25,000 clones, around 75% detected once. Sequenced here: CD8+ T cells from blood, sampled around 52 months after liver transplant. Every receptor here comes from a human patient who received a liver transplant. Some T cells may be transferred from the graft donor.

The genes are TRBV27 and TRBJ2-2, with D perhaps given as TRBD1 or TRBD2 (7 bases each). The CDR3 consists of 15 residues. The ends were cut back, 6 bases at V and 6 bases at J, with 17 bases in the middle. CDR1 is MNHEY and CDR2 is SMNVEV in the germline V gene (reference sequence). The CDR3 reads CASRSLAGGAGELFF. The CDR3 DNA is TGTGCCAGCAGGTCCCTCGCAGGGGGGGCCGGGGAGCTGTTTTTT.

The genes are TRBV19 and TRBJ1-5, with unresolved D. The germline V gene has CDR1 LNHDA and CDR2 SQIVND (reference sequence). This CDR3 has 14 residues. Trimming pared 8 bases from V and 0 bases from J, leaving 11 bases between. Here the CDR3 DNA reads TGTGCCAGTCGGGAGTCTTATAGCAATCAGCCCCAGCATTTT. The encoded protein is CASRESYSNQPQHF.

The chain has TRBV30 and TRBJ1-6; 9 bases align to TRBD1. Germline CDR1 is GTSNPN and CDR2 is SVGIG (reference sequence). The length of the CDR3 is 13 residues. Trimming removed 5 bases from V and 7 bases from J; junction bases left unmatched: 3. The CDR3 here is CAWAGTGNSPLHF. The CDR3 nucleotides are TGTGCCTGGGCCGGGACAGGGAATTCACCCCTCCACTTT. Using reference TRBV30 and TRBJ1-6 for the parts outside the CDR3, the full variable domain is SQTIHQWPATLVQPVGSPLSLECTVEGTSNPNLYWYRQAAGRGLQLLFYSVGIGQISSEVPQNLSASRPQDRQFILSSKKLLLSDSGFYLCAWAGTGNSPLHFGNGTRLTVT.

The V call is TRBV4-2, the J call TRBJ2-1; TRBD2 matches at 12 bases. The ends lost 1 base at V and 5 bases at J; junction bases unmatched: 3. CDR1 and CDR2 from the germline V gene are LGHNA and YNFKEQ. CDR3 length equals 16 residues. DNA for the CDR3: TGTGCCAGCAGCCAAGGACTAGCGGGGGCCAACAATGAGCAGTTCTTC. Amino acid sequence: CASSQGLAGANNEQFF.

The rearrangement links TRBV7-9 to TRBJ2-1; D might be TRBD2 (6 bases). V was trimmed by 5 bases and J by 3 bases, leaving 20 bases between them. Germline CDR1 SEHNR, CDR2 FQNEAQ (reference sequence). CDR3 size: 17 residues. The CDR3 DNA is TGTGCCAGCAGCCGTAAGGTGGTAGCGGCGAACTACAATGAGCAGTTCTTC. Translating it yields CASSRKVVAANYNEQFF.

The chain combines TRBV6-4 with TRBJ2-7, with 11 nucleotides matching TRBD1. Trimming took 5 bases from V and 6 from J; bases not matched to a gene: 12. From germline, CDR1 is MRHNA and CDR2 SNTAGT. The CDR3 totals 16 residues. CDR3 sequence (DNA): TGTGCCAGCAGTCTGACCCTCGGGACAGGGGGGATCGAGCAGTACTTC. It yields the protein CASSLTLGTGGIEQYF.

The chain employs TRBV19 and TRBJ2-1; 10 bases map to TRBD1. This CDR3 has 16 residues. Trimming took 7 bases from V and 3 from J; bases not matched to a gene: 9. Germline CDR1 LNHDA, CDR2 SQIVND (reference sequence). As DNA, the CDR3 is TGTGCCAGTACCTCCCGGGACAGGGGTTACTACAATGAGCAGTTCTTC. Amino acid sequence: CASTSRDRGYYNEQFF.

As to this clone: At the DNA level, this CDR3 is encoded by other sequences in the same sample as well. V is TRBV28 and J is TRBJ2-3; D not certain. The CDR3 is made up of 14 amino acids. CDR1 is MDHEN and CDR2 is SYDVKM in the germline V gene. Trimming removed 3 bases from V and 1 base from J, with 8 bases in between. The CDR3 DNA reads TGTGCCAGCAGTTTTGTAGCAGGCACAGATACGCAGTATTTT. It yields the protein CASSFVAGTDTQYF.

This clone is categorized as medium-sized. The chain couples TRBV27 to TRBJ1-2, with D possibly TRBD1 on 6 matching bases. Trimming stripped 5 bases from V and 5 bases from J, with 12 bases between. Per germline, CDR1 MNHEY and CDR2 SMNVEV (reference sequence). This CDR3 region has 13 residues. CDR3 in DNA: TGTGCCAGCAGTCGCCCCACAGGGTATGGCTACACCTTC. Translation gives CASSRPTGYGYTF.

The rearrangement joins TRBV29-1 to TRBJ1-2; 8 nucleotides match TRBD1. CDR1 and CDR2 from the germline V gene are SQVTM and ANQGSEA. The CDR3 sequence is 13 residues long. V lost 3 bases and J lost 8; bases outside the gene matches: 8. The CDR3 reads CSVDIQGALGYTF. Here the CDR3 DNA reads TGCAGCGTTGATATCCAGGGGGCGCTCGGCTACACCTTC.

The rearrangement uses TRBV5-6 and TRBJ2-7; maybe TRBD2 (6 bases). Germline V gives CDR1 SGHDT, CDR2 YYEEEE. V was cut by 0 bases and J by 0 bases, with 13 bases left in between. The CDR3 runs 16 residues. CDR3 residues: CASSLDLGLNSYEQYF. The CDR3, as DNA: TGTGCCAGCAGCTTGGACTTGGGACTGAACTCCTACGAGCAGTACTTC.

The gene calls are TRBV20-1 and TRBJ2-4; TRBD2 might be the D (6 bases). The CDR3 has 11 amino acids. V was clipped by 6 bases and J by 8 bases, with 11 bases between them. Looked up from germline, CDR1 is DFQATT and CDR2 is SNEGSKA (reference sequence). This chain's CDR3 is CSAATGDIQYF. CDR3 sequence (DNA): TGCAGTGCCGCCACGGGGGACATTCAGTACTTC.

V and J are TRBV4-1 and TRBJ1-1, with D unclear. Trimming took off 0 bases at V and 1 base at J, with 9 bases between the two ends. This CDR3 contains 15 residues. Germline assignment: CDR1 MGHRA and CDR2 YSYEKL. Here the CDR3 DNA reads TGCGCCAGCAGCCAAGATTTGGGATGGAACACTGAAGCTTTCTTT. It translates to CASSQDLGWNTEAFF.

This clone was picked up a small number of times. V gene TRBV6-1 combines with J gene TRBJ1-5; D not certain. Germline CDR1 reads MNHNS; CDR2 reads SASEGT. Trimming pared 4 bases from V and 4 bases from J, leaving 11 bases between. This CDR3 contains 14 residues. The CDR3 DNA reads as TGTGCCAGCAGTGCCGGCCCCGGGAATCAGCCCCAGCATTTT. Its protein product is CASSAGPGNQPQHF.

This chain links TRBV9 with TRBJ2-2; D is perhaps TRBD2 (6 bases). Germline CDR1 SGDLS, CDR2 YYNGEE. The CDR3 is made up of 16 amino acids. Trimming took off 0 bases at V and 7 bases at J, with 16 bases between the two ends. As DNA, the CDR3 is TGTGCCAGCAGCGTAGATGAGACTAGTCTTGTCGGGGAGCTGTTTTTT. It translates to CASSVDETSLVGELFF.

This chain connects TRBV6-6 to TRBJ1-2; D is uncertain. Between the trimmed V and J ends, which lost 5 bases and 2 bases, there was a span of 9 bases. The CDR3 consists of 13 residues. Per germline, CDR1 MNHNY and CDR2 SVGAGI (reference sequence). The CDR3 DNA sequence: TGTGCCAGCAGTACCGGGATCAACTATGGCTACACCTTC. Its protein is CASSTGINYGYTF.

The gene calls are TRBV7-9 and TRBJ2-1; 14 bases are a match to TRBD2. Germline V gene sequence: CDR1 SEHNR, CDR2 FQNEAQ (reference sequence). The CDR3 runs to 15 residues. Trimming cost V 5 bases and J 8 bases; bases outside gene matches: 5. This chain's CDR3 is CASSPGTSGGYEQFF. The CDR3 nucleotides are TGTGCCAGCAGCCCCGGGACTAGCGGGGGATATGAGCAGTTCTTC.

This chain uses TRBV5-1 with TRBJ2-1; TRBD1 matches 7 bases. The CDR3 has 16 residues. J gave up 3 bases and V 0 bases, and 6 bases lay outside the gene matches. Germline values: CDR1 SGHRS, CDR2 YFSETQ. This CDR3 is CASSLAGQALYNEQFF. DNA for the CDR3: TGCGCCAGCAGCTTGGCCGGACAGGCCCTCTACAATGAGCAGTTCTTC. The full variable domain, its missing parts supplied by reference TRBV5-1 and TRBJ2-1, is KAGVTQTPRYLIKTRGQQVTLSCSPISGHRSVSWYQQTPGQGLQFLFEYFSETQRNKGNFPGRFSGRQFSNSRSEMNVSTLELGDSALYLCASSLAGQALYNEQFFGPGTRLTVL.

This chain joins TRBV4-1 and TRBJ1-1; no clear D gene. Germline lookup yields CDR1 MGHRA and CDR2 YSYEKL. This CDR3 contains 12 residues. V was shortened by 1 base and J by 6 bases, with 6 bases between the two germline ends. The CDR3 spells CASSQAGAEAFF. CDR3 sequence (DNA): TGCGCCAGCAGCCAAGCCGGGGCTGAAGCTTTCTTT.

The chain couples TRBV11-2 to TRBJ2-7, with D possibly being TRBD1 (5 bases). This CDR3 is 13 amino acids long. V was pared by 5 bases and J by 4 bases, with 12 bases between. Per the germline V gene, CDR1 is SGHAT and CDR2 is FQNNGV. The CDR3 here is CASSMGLLYEQYF. The CDR3 nucleotides read TGTGCCAGCAGCATGGGGCTCTTGTACGAGCAGTACTTC.

This clone has a single count. The chain couples TRBV6-6 to TRBJ1-4; D possibly corresponds to TRBD1 (5 bases). Germline V gives CDR1 MNHNY, CDR2 SVGAGI (reference sequence). With 10 bases removed from V and 6 bases from J, the gap between germline ends came to 15 bases. The CDR3 extends over 13 amino acids. The CDR3 region has the DNA TGTGCCACCCGAACGGGGGTGGATGAAAAACTGTTTTTT. Translated, it gives CATRTGVDEKLFF.

The chain recombines TRBV27 with TRBJ2-7, with a possible D match to TRBD1 (6 bases). The germline gives CDR1 MNHEY, CDR2 SMNVEV (reference sequence). V was shortened by 2 bases and J by 4 bases, with 15 bases between the two germline ends. The CDR3 is 15 residues long. The CDR3 DNA follows: TGTGCCAGCAGTTTAAGTCCAGGGGCGATTTACGAGCAGTACTTC. As protein: CASSLSPGAIYEQYF.